This T cell receptor (beta chain) was identified in a study of T cell responses to AZD1222 COVID-19 vaccine. V dropped 1 base and J dropped 1 base, with 8 bases sitting between them. The CDR3 covers 16 residues. In germline, CDR1 is SGHDN, CDR2 FVKESK. A word on this clone: What it binds is not known.

Measured with immunoSEQ multiplex PCR; TCRdb has only the in-frame clones, and not every one. The sample yields around 150,000 clones, roughly 91% seen once. Study-wide results and limits: Compared with day 0, the breadth and depth of the Spike-specific TCR repertoire rose significantly after two doses of AZD1222. Baseline serostatus was positive in only a handful of AZD1222 recipients. Repertoires were obtained only post-peak T cell response.

The chain combines TRBV14 with TRBJ1-6; D remains unclear. This receptor was obtained from an adult who received the AZD1222 COVID-19 vaccine. Sample: peripheral blood, taken 28 days after the second AZD1222 dose. Here the CDR3 DNA reads TGTGCCAGCAGCCAAGTCGCAGGTTCCTATAATTCACCCCTCCACTTT. Its translation: CASSQVAGSYNSPLHF.